A single T cell receptor beta chain is shown here with its context. What it recognizes is unknown. For the second PCR, which ran for about 7 to 11 cycles, a sample-barcoded 5' primer and a J-beta primer mix were used. TCRdb processed the 5' RACE reads anew with MiXCR; each CDR3 protein has one entry. Of about 780,000 distinct CDR3 sequences listed, roughly 24% are singletons. This entry comes from a study of blood T cells in healthy people across ages. Points from the study as a whole: Long-lived and aged donors differed, with more naive CD4+ cells and higher diversity in the long-lived.

These data were also reused for a study on T cells of mothers and their children.

This TCR derives from a boy under 18 in good health. The sample consisted of blood.

DNA for the CDR3: TGCAGTGCTAGAGAGGGGGCGACTGAAGCTTTCTTT. It specifies CSAREGATEAFF. The chain combines TRBV20-1 with TRBJ1-1; the D gene is possibly TRBD1 (6 bases). CDR3 length: 12 amino acids. V was pared by 0 bases and J by 5 bases, with 7 bases between. Germline V CDR1 and CDR2: DFQATT, SNEGSKA (reference sequence).